The following is a T cell receptor (beta chain) sequence with its context. Its antigen remains unidentified. The sample comes from a study of CD8 T cells in ankylosing spondylitis. Making the TCR beta libraries involved quantitative 5'-RACE with molecular barcodes. MiXCR, run by TCRdb on the 5' RACE reads, gives a single entry per CDR3 protein. The table records 270,000 or so distinct CDR3 sequences, 15% to 20% of them present only once. Trimming at V came to 0 bases and at J to 1 base, leaving 13 bases not matched to a gene. Germline V gene data show CDR1 as LGHNA and CDR2 as YSLEER. The CDR3 runs 19 residues. Regarding the study as a whole: Some motif variants had been reported before (in reactive arthritis synovial fluid and blood).

The sample comprised blood, either unsorted or a sorted T cell fraction (not recorded which). The chain combines TRBV4-3 with TRBJ1-1, with 8 bases that match TRBD1. This receptor was identified in a male donor with ankylosing spondylitis or in good health (not recorded which). CDR3 protein: CASSQDDSRQGTQNTEAFF. The CDR3 bases are TGCGCCAGCAGCCAAGATGATAGCCGACAGGGGACCCAGAACACTGAAGCTTTCTTT.